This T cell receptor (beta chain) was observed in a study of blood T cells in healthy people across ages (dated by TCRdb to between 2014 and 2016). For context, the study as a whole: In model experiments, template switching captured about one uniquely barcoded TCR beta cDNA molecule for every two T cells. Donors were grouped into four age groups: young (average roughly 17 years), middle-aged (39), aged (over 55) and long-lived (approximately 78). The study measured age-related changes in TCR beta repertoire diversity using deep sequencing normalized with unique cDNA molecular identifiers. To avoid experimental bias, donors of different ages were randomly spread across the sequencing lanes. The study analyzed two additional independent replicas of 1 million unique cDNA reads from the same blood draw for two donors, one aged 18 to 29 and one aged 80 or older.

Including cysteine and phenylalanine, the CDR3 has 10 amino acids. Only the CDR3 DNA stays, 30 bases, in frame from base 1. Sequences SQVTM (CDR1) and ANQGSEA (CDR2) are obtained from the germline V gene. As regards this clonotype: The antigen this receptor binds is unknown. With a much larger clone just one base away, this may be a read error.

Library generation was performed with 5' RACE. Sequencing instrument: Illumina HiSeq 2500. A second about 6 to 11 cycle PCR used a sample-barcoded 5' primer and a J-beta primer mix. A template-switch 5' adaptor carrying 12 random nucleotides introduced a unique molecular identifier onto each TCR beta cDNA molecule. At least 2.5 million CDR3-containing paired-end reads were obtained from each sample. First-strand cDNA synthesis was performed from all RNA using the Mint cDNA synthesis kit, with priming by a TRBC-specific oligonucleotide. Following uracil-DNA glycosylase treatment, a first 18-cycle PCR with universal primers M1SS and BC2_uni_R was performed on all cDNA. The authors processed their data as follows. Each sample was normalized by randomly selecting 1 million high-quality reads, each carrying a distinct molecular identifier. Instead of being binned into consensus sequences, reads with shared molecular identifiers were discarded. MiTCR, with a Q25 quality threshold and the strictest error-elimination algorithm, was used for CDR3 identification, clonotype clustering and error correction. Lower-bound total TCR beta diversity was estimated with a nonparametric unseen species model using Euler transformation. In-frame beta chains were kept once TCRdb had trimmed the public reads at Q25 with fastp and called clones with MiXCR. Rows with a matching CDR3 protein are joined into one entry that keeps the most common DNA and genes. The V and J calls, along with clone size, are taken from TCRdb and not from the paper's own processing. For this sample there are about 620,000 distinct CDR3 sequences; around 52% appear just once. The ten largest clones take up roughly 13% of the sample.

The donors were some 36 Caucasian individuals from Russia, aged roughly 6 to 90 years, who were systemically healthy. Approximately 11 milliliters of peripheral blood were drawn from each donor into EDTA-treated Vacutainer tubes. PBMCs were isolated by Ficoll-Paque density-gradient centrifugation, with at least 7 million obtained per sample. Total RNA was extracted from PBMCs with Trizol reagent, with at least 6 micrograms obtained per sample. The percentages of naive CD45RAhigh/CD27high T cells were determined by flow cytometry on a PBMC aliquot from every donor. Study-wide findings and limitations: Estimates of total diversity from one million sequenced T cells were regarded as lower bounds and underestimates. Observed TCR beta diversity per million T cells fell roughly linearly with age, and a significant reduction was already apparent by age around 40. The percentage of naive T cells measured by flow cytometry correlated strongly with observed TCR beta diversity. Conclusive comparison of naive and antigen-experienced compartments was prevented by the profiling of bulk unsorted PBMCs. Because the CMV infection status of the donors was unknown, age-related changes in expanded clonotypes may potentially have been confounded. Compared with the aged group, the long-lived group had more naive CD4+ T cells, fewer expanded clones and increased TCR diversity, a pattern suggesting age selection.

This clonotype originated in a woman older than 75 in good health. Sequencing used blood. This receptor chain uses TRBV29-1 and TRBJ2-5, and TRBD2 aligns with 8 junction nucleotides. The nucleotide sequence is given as TGCGGCACGGGGGGGTTTGAGCAGTACTTC. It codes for CGTGGFEQYF.